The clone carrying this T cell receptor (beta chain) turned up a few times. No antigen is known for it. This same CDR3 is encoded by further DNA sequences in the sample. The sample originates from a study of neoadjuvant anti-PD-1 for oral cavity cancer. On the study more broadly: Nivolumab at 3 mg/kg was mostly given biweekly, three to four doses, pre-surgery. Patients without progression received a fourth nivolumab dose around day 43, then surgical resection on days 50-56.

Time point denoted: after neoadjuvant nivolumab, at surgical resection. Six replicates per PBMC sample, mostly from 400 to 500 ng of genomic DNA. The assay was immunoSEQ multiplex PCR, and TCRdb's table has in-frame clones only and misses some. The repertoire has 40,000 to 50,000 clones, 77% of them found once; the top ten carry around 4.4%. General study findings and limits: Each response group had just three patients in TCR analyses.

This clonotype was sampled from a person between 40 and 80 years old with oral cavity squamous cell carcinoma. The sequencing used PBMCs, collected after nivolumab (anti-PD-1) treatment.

CDR3 DNA sequence: TGTGCCAGCAGACGGACTGACAACTATGGCTACACCTTC. Amino acids: CASRRTDNYGYTF. The chain employs TRBV6-6 and TRBJ1-2; the D is unclear. This CDR3 spans 13 amino acids. V gave up 6 bases and J gave up 2 bases, with 10 bases separating them. Per germline, CDR1 MNHNY and CDR2 SVGAGI (reference sequence).